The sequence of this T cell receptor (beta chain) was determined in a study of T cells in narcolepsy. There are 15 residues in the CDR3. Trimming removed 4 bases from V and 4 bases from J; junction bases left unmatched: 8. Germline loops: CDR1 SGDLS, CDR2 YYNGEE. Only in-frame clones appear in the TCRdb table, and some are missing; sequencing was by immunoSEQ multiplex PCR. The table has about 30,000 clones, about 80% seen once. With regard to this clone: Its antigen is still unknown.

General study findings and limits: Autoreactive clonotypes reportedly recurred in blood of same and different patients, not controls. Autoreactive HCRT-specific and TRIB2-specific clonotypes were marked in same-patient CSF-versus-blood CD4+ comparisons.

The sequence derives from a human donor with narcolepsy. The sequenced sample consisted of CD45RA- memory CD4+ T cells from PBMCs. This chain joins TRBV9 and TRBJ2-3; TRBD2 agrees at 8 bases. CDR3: CASSPRGGGADTQYF. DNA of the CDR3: TGTGCCAGCAGCCCCCGGGGGGGCGGGGCAGATACGCAGTATTTT.